The entry below gives a single T cell receptor (beta chain) sequence along with its context. Runs used v3.0 of the immunoSEQ assay and were done at survey level. Generated by immunoSEQ multiplex PCR, the TCRdb table keeps only in-frame clones and is missing some. Seen here are over 15,000 clones, about nine tenths observed once, and the top ten hold 10% to 13%. The entry originates in a study of long-term antiretroviral therapy in people with HIV. Trimming removed 5 bases at V and 4 bases at J, with 14 bases between. CDR3 size: 13 residues. The germline V gene encodes CDR1 GTSNPN and CDR2 SVGIG (reference sequence). Going into DNA extraction, samples held roughly 0.85-11 million cryopreserved PBMC.

The chain is built from TRBV30 and TRBJ2-5, with D possibly TRBD2 on 6 matching bases. The source material was unsorted PBMCs, sampled 0.5 years after starting antiretroviral therapy. The sequence was collected from a man aged 40-50 years with HIV. CDR3 residues: CAWVRGGGETQYF. The CDR3 DNA reads TGTGCCTGGGTCCGGGGAGGTGGAGAGACCCAGTACTTC.